This T cell receptor beta chain was obtained from a study of blood T cell repertoires in COVID-19. On the study more broadly: Acute and convalescent COVID-19 specimens originated in the United States, Italy and Spain. T cells, B-cell-depleted T cells, or PBMCs supplied cDNA or gDNA.

Trimming removed 4 bases from V and 2 bases from J; junction bases left unmatched: 4. CDR1 is SEHNR and CDR2 is FQNEAQ in the germline V gene (reference sequence). The CDR3 covers 16 residues. Study processing details: Counts of nucleated cells, estimated from reference gene primer amplification, were obtained. Produced via immunoSEQ multiplex PCR; TCRdb's table is partial and in-frame only. V and J calls and clone size are copied from that table; D and trimming were computed from the DNA. The profile covers 84,000 or so clones, with about 92% appearing a single time and roughly 6.4% taken by the ten largest.

This clonotype was obtained from an older woman with active COVID-19. The chain uses TRBV7-9 and TRBJ1-4; TRBD1 agrees at 10 bases. Sequencing used peripheral blood. CDR3 bases: TGTGCCAGCAGCTCGGGACAGGGGAATACTAATGAAAAACTGTTTTTT. Protein: CASSSGQGNTNEKLFF.